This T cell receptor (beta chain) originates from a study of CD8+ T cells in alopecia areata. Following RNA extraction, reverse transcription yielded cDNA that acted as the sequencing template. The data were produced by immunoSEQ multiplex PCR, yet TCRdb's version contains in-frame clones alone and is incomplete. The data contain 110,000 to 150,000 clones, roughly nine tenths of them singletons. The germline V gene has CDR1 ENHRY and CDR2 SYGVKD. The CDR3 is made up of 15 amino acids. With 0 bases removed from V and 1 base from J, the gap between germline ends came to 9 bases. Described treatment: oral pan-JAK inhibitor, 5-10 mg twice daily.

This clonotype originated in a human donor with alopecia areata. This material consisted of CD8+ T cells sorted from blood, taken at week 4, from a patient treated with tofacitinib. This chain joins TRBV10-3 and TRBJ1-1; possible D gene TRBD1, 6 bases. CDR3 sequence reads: CAISESGAGNTEAFF. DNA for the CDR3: TGTGCCATCAGTGAGTCGGGGGCAGGGAACACTGAAGCTTTCTTT.